This TCR beta chain was profiled in a study of regulatory T cells in long-lasting Graves disease. The study, taken as a whole, reports: Analysis covered peripheral blood alone, not thyroid tissue. Persistent disease was characterized by preferential usage of TRBV28, TRBJ1-2 and TRBJ2-5.

Arm-PCR of CDR3 regions and iRepertoire HTBI primers were used to build TCR beta libraries. TCRdb reanalysed the multiplex PCR reads using MiXCR and keeps one entry per CDR3 protein. The sample yields 390,000 or so distinct CDR3 sequences, roughly 25% seen once. Germline V gives CDR1 MDHEN, CDR2 SYDVKM. This CDR3 comprises 14 residues. Trimming took 6 bases from V and 0 from J, leaving 10 bases between them. This clonotype has more than one count but fewer than ten. Its antigen is unidentified. Time point denoted: persistent/refractory GD, antithyroid drugs over 5 years with positive TRAb. PBMCs were the source of the RNA used for TCR sequencing. Approximately 10 milliliters of peripheral blood went into EDTA tubes.

This receptor was obtained from a middle-aged woman with Graves disease. The sample consisted of peripheral blood mononuclear cells (PBMCs), taken when the disease was refractory, from a patient treated with antithyroid drugs. The chain joins TRBV28 to TRBJ2-3, with D possibly matching TRBD2 (6 bases). CDR3 nucleotide sequence: TGTGCCAGCAGATATAGCGGAAGCACAGATACGCAGTATTTT. Translated: CASRYSGSTDTQYF.